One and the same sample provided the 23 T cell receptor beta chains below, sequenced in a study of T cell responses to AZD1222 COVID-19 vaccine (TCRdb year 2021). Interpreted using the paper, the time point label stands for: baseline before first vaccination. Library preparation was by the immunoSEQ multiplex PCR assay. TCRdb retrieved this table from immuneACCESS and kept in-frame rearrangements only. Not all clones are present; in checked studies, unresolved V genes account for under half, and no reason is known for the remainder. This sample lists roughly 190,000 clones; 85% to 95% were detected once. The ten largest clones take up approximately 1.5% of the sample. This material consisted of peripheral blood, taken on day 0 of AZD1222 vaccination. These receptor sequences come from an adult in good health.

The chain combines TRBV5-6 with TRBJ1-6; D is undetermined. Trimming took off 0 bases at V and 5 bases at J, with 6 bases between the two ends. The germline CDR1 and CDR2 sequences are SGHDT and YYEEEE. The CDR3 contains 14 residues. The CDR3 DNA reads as TGTGCCAGCAGCTTGGGGCTCAATAATTCACCCCTCCACTTT. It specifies CASSLGLNNSPLHF. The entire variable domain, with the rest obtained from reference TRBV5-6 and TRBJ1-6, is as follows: DAGVTQSPTHLIKTRGQQVTLRCSPKSGHDTVSWYQQALGQGPQFIFQYYEEEERQRGNFPDRFSGHQFPNYSSELNVNALLLGDSALYLCASSLGLNNSPLHFGNGTRLTVT.

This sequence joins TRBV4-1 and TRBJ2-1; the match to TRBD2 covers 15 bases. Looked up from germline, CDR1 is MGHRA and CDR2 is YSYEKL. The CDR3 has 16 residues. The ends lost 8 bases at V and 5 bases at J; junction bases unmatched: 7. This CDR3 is CASGRTSGGANNEQFF. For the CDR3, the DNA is TGCGCCAGCGGAAGGACTAGCGGGGGGGCCAACAATGAGCAGTTCTTC.

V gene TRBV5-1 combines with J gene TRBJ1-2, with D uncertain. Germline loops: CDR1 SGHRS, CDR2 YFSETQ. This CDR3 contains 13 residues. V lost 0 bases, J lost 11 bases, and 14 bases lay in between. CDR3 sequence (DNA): TGCGCCAGCAGCTTGGCCGAAAAGGGTGGGTACACCTTC. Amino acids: CASSLAEKGGYTF.

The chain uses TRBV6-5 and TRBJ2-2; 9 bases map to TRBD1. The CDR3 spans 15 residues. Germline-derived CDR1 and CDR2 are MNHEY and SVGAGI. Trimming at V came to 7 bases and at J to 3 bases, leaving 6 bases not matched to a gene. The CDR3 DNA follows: TGTGCCAGCATAAAGGACAGGGGACACACCGGGGAGCTGTTTTTT. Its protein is CASIKDRGHTGELFF.

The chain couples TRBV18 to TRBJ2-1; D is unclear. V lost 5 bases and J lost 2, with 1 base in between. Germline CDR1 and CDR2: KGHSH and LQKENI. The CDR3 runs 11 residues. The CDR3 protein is CASSAYNEQFF. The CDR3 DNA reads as TGTGCCAGCTCAGCCTACAATGAGCAGTTCTTC.

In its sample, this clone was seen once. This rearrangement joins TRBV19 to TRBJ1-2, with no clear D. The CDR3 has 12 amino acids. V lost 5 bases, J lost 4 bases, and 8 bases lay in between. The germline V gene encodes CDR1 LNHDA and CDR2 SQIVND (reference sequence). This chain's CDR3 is CASSEQSYGYTF. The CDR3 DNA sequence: TGTGCCAGTAGTGAACAGAGCTATGGCTACACCTTC. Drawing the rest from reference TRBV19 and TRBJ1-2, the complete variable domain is DGGITQSPKYLFRKEGQNVTLSCEQNLNHDAMYWYRQDPGQGLRLIYYSQIVNDFQKGDIAEGYSVSREKKESFPLTVTSAQKNPTAFYLCASSEQSYGYTFGSGTRLTVV.

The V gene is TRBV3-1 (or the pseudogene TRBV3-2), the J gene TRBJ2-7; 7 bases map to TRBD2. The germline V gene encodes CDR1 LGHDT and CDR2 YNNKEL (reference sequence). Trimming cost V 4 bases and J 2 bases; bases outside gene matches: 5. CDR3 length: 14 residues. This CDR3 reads CASSLAGGPYEQYF. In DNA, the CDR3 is TGTGCCAGCAGCCTAGCGGGCGGCCCCTACGAGCAGTACTTC.

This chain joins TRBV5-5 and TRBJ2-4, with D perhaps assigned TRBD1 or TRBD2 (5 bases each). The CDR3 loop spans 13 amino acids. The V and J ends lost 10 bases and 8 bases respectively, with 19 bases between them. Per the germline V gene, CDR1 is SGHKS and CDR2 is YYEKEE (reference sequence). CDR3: CAGGPIPGDIQYF. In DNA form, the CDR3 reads TGTGCCGGGGGACCGATTCCGGGTGACATTCAGTACTTC.

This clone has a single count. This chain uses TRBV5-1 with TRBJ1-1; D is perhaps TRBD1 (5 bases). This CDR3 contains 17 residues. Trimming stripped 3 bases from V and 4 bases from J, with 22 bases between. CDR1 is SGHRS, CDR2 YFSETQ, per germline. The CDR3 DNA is TGCGCCAGCAGCTCCCGGGACGGGCTTTGGGGCGGCACTGAAGCTTTCTTT. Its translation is CASSSRDGLWGGTEAFF.

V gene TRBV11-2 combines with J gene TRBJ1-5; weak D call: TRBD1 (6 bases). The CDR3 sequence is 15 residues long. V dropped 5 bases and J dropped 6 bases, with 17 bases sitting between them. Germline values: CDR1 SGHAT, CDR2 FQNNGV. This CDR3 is CASSLGQSDGQPQHF. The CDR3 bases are TGTGCCAGCAGCCTTGGACAGAGCGACGGTCAGCCCCAGCATTTT.

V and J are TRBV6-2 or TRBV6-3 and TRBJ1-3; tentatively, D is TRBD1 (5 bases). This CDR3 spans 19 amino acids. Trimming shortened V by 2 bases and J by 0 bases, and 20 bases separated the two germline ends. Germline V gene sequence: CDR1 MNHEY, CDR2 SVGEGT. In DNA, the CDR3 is TGTGCCAGCAGTTACGGGGGATCCTACACCGTTCACTCTGGAAACACCATATATTTT. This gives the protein CASSYGGSYTVHSGNTIYF.

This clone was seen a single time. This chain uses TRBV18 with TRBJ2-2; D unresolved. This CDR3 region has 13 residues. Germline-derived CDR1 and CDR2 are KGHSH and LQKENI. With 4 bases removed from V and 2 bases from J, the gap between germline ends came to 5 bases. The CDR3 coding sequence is TGTGCCAGCTCACAGGGAAACACCGGGGAGCTGTTTTTT. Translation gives CASSQGNTGELFF.

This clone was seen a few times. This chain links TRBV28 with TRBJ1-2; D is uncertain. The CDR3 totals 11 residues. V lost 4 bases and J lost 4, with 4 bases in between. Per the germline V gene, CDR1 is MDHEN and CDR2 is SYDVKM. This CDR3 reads CASSSVYGYTF. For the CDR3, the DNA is TGTGCCAGCAGTTCAGTCTATGGCTACACCTTC.

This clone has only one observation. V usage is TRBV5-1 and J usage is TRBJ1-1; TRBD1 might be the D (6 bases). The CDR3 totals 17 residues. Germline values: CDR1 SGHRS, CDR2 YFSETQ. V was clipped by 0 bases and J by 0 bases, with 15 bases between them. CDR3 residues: CASSLVQGTVMNTEAFF. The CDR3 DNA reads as TGCGCCAGCAGCTTGGTGCAGGGGACCGTCATGAACACTGAAGCTTTCTTT.

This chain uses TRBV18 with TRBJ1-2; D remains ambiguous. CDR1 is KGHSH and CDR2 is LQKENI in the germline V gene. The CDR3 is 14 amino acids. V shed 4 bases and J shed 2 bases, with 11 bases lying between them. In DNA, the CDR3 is TGTGCCAGCTCACAGGCAGGCTCGAACTATGGCTACACCTTC. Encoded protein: CASSQAGSNYGYTF.

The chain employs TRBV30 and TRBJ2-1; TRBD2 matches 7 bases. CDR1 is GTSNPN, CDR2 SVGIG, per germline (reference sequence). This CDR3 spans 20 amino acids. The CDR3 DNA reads TGTGCTTCCACCGACGGGGGGTTGCCGCGTGGGCTAAAGAACGGAAGCGAGCAGTTCTTC. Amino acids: CASTDGGLPRGLKNGSEQFF.

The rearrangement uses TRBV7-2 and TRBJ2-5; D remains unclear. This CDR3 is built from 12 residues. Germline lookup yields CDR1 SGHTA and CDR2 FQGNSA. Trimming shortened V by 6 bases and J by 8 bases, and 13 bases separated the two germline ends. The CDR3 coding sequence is TGTGCCAGCAGTTTGGCGCAAGGAACCCAGTACTTC. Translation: CASSLAQGTQYF.

The CDR3 DNA reads as TGTGCCAGCAGCCAGGACAGGACCTATGGCTACACCTTC. It yields the protein CASSQDRTYGYTF. The chain combines TRBV11-2 with TRBJ1-2; 7 nucleotides line up with TRBD1. Looked up from germline, CDR1 is SGHAT and CDR2 is FQNNGV. This CDR3 is 13 amino acids long. The trim removed 5 bases at V and 4 bases at J, leaving 4 bases unmatched.

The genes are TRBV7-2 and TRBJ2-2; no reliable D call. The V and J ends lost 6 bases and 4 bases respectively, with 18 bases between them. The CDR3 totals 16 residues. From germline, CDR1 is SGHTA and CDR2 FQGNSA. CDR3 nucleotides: TGTGCCAGCAGTCCACCAGCCCCTTTTGGCACCGGGGAGCTGTTTTTT. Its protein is CASSPPAPFGTGELFF. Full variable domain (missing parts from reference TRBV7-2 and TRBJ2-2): GAGVSQSPSNKVTEKGKDVELRCDPISGHTALYWYRQSLGQGLEFLIYFQGNSAPDKSGLPSDRFSAERTGGSVSTLTIQRTQQEDSAVYLCASSPPAPFGTGELFFGEGSRLTVL.

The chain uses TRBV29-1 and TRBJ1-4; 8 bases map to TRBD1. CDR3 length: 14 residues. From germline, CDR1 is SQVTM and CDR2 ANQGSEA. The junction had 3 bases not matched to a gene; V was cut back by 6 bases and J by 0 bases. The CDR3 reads CSVLDRATNEKLFF. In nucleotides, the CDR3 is TGCAGCGTGCTGGACAGGGCAACTAATGAAAAACTGTTTTTT.

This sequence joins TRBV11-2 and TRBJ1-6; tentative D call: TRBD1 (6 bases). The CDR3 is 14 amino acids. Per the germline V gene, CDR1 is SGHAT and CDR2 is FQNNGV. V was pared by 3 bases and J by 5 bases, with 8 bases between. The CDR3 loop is CASSFRGNNSPLHF. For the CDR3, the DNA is TGTGCCAGCAGCTTCAGGGGTAATAATTCACCCCTCCACTTT.

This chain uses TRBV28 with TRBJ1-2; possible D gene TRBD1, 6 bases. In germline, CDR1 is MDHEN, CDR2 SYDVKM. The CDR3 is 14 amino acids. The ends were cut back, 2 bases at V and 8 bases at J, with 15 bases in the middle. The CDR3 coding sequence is TGTGCCAGCAGTTTAGGAGTAGGGGGAAAAGGCTACACCTTC. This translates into CASSLGVGGKGYTF.

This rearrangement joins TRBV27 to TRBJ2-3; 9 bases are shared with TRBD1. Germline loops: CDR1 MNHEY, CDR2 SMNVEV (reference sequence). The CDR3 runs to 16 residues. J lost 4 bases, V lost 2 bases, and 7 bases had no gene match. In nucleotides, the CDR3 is TGTGCCAGCAGTTTAAGGGGCACAGGGGGCGCAGATACGCAGTATTTT. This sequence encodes CASSLRGTGGADTQYF.